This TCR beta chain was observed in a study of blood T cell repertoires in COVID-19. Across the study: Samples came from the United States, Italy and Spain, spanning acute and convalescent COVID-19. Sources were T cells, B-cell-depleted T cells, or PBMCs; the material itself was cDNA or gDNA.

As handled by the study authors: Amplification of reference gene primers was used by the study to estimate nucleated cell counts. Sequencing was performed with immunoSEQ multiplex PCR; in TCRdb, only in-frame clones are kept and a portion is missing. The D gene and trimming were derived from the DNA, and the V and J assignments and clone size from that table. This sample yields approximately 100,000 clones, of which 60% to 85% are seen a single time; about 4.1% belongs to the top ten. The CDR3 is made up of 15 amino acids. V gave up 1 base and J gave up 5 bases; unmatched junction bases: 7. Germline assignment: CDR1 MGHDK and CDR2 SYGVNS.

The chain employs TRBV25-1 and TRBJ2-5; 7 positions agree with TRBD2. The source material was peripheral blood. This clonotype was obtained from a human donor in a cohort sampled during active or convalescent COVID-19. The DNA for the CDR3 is TGTGCCAGCAGTGAATGGAGCGCGGGAGCGGAGACCCAGTACTTC. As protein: CASSEWSAGAETQYF.